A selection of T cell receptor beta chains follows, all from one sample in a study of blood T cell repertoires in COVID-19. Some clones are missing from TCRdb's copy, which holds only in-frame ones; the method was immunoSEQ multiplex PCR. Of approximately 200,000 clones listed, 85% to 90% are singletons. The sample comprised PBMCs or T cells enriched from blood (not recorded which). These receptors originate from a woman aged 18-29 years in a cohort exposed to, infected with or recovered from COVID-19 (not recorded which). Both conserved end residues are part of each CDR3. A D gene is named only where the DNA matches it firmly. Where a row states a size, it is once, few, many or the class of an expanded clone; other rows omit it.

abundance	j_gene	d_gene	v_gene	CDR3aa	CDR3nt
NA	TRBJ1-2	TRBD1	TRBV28	CASRGQGWYTF	TGTGCCAGCAGGGGACAGGGGTGGTACACCTTC
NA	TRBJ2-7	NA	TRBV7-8	CASSPRRDSQQYF	TGTGCCAGCAGCCCCCGGAGGGATAGCCAGCAGTACTTC
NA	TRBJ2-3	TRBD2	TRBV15	CATSRSGGITDTQYF	TGTGCCACCAGCAGATCGGGGGGAATAACAGATACGCAGTATTTT
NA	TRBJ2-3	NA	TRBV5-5	CASSLEGSDTQYF	TGTGCCAGCAGCTTGGAGGGGTCAGATACGCAGTATTTT
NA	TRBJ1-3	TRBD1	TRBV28	CASSWDRLRNTIYF	TGTGCCAGCAGTTGGGACAGGTTGCGAAACACCATATATTTT
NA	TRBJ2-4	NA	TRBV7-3	CASSQGAGKNIQYF	TGTGCCAGCAGCCAAGGGGCAGGGAAAAACATTCAGTACTTC
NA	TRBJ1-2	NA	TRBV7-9	CASSPGHQYGYTF	TGTGCCAGCAGCCCGGGACACCAATATGGCTACACCTTC
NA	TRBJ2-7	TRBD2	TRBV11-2	CASSLASGGYEQYF	TGTGCCAGCAGCTTAGCTAGCGGGGGCTACGAGCAGTACTTC
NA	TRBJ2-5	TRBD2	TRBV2	CASRPSGVAGETQYF	TGTGCCAGCAGACCGAGCGGGGTGGCGGGCGAGACCCAGTACTTC
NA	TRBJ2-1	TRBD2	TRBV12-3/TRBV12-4	CASTLTSGNEQFF	TGTGCCAGCACCTTGACTAGCGGGAATGAGCAGTTCTTC
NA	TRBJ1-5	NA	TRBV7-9	CASSPPTPGSNNQPQHF	TGTGCCAGCAGCCCTCCCACCCCCGGGTCAAACAATCAGCCCCAGCATTTT
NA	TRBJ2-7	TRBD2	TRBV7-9	CASSLAGTSGDTYEQYF	TGTGCCAGCAGCTTAGCGGGGACTAGCGGGGATACCTACGAGCAGTACTTC
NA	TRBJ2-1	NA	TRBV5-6	CASSSYHSFQFF	TGTGCCAGCAGCTCTTACCACTCTTTCCAGTTCTTC
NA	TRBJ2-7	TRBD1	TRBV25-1	CASSEPGRQGKYEQYF	TGTGCCAGCAGTGAGCCCGGTAGACAGGGAAAGTACGAGCAGTACTTC
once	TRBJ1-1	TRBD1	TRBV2	CASSDFRQGATEAFF	TGTGCCAGCAGTGATTTCCGACAGGGGGCCACTGAAGCTTTCTTT
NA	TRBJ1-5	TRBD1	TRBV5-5	CASSLEYTGDNSNQPQHF	TGTGCCAGCAGCTTGGAGTACACAGGGGATAATAGCAATCAGCCCCAGCATTTT
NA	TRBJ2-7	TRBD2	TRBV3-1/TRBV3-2	CASSLTSGTYEQYF	TGTGCCAGCAGCCTGACTAGCGGAACCTACGAGCAGTACTTC
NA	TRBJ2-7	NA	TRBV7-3	CASSFGRAYEQYF	TGTGCCAGCAGCTTTGGGAGAGCCTACGAGCAGTACTTC
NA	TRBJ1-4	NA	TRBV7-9	CASSLVWDTLTTNEKLFF	TGTGCCAGCAGCTTAGTGTGGGACACTCTTACAACTAATGAAAAACTGTTTTTT
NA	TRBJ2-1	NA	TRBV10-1	CASSPLDWNEQFF	TGCGCCAGCAGTCCGTTGGACTGGAACGAGCAGTTCTTC
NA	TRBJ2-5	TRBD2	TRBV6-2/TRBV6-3	CASSYTSGGAEETQYF	TGTGCCAGCAGTTACACTAGCGGGGGGGCGGAAGAGACCCAGTACTTC
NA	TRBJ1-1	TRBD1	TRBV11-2	CASSSSGTGILNTEAFF	TGTGCCAGCAGCAGTTCGGGGACAGGGATTTTGAACACTGAAGCTTTCTTT
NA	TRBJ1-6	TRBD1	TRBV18	CASSPPSTGRSSPLHF	TGTGCCAGCTCGCCTCCCTCGACAGGGAGGAGTTCACCCCTCCACTTT
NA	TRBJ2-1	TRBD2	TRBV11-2	CASSLGGSYNEQFF	TGTGCCAGCAGCTTGGGGGGGTCCTACAATGAGCAGTTCTTC
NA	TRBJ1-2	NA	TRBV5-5	CASSPEGVGGYTF	TGTGCCAGCAGCCCTGAGGGGGTTGGAGGCTACACCTTC
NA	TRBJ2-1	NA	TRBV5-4	CASSLTSGVVNEQFF	TGTGCCAGCAGCTTAACGTCGGGGGTGGTAAATGAGCAGTTCTTC
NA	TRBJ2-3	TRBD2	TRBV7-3	CASSYSGGGLDTQYF	TGTGCCAGCAGCTACAGCGGGGGAGGACTAGATACGCAGTATTTT
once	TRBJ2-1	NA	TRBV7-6	CASSSQDRYNEQFF	TGTGCCAGCAGCTCCCAGGACAGATACAATGAGCAGTTCTTC
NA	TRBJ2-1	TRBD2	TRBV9	CASSVSPAGEMGEQFF	TGTGCCAGCAGCGTATCCCCAGCGGGAGAGATGGGTGAGCAGTTCTTC
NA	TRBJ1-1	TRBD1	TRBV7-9	CASSDRQGGNTEAFF	TGTGCCAGCAGCGATCGACAGGGAGGTAACACTGAAGCTTTCTTT
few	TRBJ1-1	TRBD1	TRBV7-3	CASSSQGEGTEAFF	TGTGCCAGCAGCTCACAGGGGGAAGGCACTGAAGCTTTCTTT
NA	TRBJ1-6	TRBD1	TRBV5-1	CASSSPGQGNSPLHF	TGCGCCAGCAGCTCCCCGGGACAGGGAAATTCACCCCTCCACTTT
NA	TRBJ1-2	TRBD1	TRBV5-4	CASSTDPTGDHKDGYTF	TGTGCCAGCAGCACAGACCCGACAGGGGACCATAAGGATGGCTACACCTTC
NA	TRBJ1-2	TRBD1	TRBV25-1	CASRTGVEGYTF	TGTGCCAGCAGAACAGGGGTGGAAGGCTACACCTTC
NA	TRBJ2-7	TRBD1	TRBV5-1	CASSLGDSLPYEQYF	TGCGCCAGCAGCTTGGGGGACAGCTTGCCCTACGAGCAGTACTTC
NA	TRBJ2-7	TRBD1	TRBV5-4	CASSPDRGRRVTFDEQYF	TGTGCCAGCAGCCCGGACAGGGGGCGCAGGGTTACATTCGACGAGCAGTACTTC
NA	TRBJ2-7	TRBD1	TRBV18	CASSPTGQGYEQYF	TGTGCCAGCTCACCAACAGGACAGGGTTACGAGCAGTACTTC
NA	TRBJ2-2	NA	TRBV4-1	CASSQATGELFF	TGCGCCAGCAGCCAGGCTACCGGGGAGCTGTTTTTT
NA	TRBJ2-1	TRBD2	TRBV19	CASSIETSGGAGQFF	TGTGCCAGTAGTATTGAGACTAGCGGGGGGGCCGGGCAGTTCTTC
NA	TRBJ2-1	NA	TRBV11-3	CASSLGANEQFF	TGTGCCAGCAGCTTAGGGGCCAATGAGCAGTTCTTC
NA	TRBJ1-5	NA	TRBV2	CASRRDTSNQPQHF	TGTGCCAGCAGACGCGACACAAGCAATCAGCCCCAGCATTTT
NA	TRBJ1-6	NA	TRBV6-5	CASSKGEGSPLHF	TGTGCCAGCAGTAAGGGCGAGGGTTCACCCCTCCACTTT
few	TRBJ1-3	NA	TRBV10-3	CAISDRESGNTIYF	TGTGCCATCAGTGACAGGGAATCTGGAAACACCATATATTTT
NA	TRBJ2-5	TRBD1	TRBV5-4	CASSGALDRRKETQYF	TGTGCCAGCAGCGGGGCGTTGGACAGGCGAAAAGAGACCCAGTACTTC
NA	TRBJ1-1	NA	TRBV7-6	CASSFRTGMGTEAFF	TGTGCCAGCAGCTTCCGGACGGGGATGGGCACTGAAGCTTTCTTT
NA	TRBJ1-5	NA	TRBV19	CASSIRTQPENQPQHF	TGTGCCAGTAGTATCAGGACACAACCGGAGAATCAGCCCCAGCATTTT
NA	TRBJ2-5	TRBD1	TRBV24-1	CATSLTGPGQETQYF	TGTGCCACCAGCCTGACAGGGCCGGGGCAAGAGACCCAGTACTTC
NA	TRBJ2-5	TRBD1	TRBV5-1	CASSLVIGAGGETQYF	TGCGCCAGCAGCTTGGTGATTGGGGCAGGGGGAGAGACCCAGTACTTC